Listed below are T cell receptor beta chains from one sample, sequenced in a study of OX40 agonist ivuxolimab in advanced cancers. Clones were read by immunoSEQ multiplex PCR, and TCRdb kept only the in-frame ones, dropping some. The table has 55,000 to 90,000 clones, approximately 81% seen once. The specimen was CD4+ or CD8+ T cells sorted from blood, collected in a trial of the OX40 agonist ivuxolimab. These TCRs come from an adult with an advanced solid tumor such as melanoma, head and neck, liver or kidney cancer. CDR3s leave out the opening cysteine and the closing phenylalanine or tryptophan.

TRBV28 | ASSLTGNLGYT
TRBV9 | ASSVIAGGAVNEQF
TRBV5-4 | ANSPISGANVLT
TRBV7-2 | ASTLGLAGPGELF
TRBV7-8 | ASSSPGQGVSYEQY
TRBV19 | ASSYQGEGTEAF
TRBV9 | ASATGPDTQY
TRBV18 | ASSPQMGDTQY
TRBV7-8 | ASSLKQGAEAF
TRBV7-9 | ASSYGGAEETQY
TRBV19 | ASSIDRAYEQY
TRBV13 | ASSLAGTPPNEQF
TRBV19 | ASSITGTGGNEQY
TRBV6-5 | ASSYEGAGPGEQY
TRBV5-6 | ASSLDQGAGETQY
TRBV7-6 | ASSQGPRGREETQY
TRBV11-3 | ASSLEGTSGGA
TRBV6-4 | ASRDRGFSTDTQY
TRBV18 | ASSRIVAVLRGTDTQY
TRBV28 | ASSSGGEKLF
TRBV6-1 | ASSEDRGLGNTIY
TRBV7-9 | ASSPKGPYEQY
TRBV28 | ASTLGRGSGNYGYT
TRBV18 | ASSRDITDTQY
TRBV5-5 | ASEGLGYEQY
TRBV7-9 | ASSLPQTYGYT
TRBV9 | ASSVKGANTEAF
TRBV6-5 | ASSYEAPTDTQY
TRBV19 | ASSIVGVGGHNEQF